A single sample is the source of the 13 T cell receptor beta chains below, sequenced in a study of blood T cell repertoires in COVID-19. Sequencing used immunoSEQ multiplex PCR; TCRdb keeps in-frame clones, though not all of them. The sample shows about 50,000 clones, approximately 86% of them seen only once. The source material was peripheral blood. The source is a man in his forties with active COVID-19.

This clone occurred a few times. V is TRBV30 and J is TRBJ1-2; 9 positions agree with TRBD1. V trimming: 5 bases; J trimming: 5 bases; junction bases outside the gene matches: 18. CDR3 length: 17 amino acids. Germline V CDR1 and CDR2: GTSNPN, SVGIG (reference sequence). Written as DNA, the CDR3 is TGTGCCTGGTCGACACAGAGAAGCGGGACAGGGCTATATGGCTACACCTTC. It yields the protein CAWSTQRSGTGLYGYTF.

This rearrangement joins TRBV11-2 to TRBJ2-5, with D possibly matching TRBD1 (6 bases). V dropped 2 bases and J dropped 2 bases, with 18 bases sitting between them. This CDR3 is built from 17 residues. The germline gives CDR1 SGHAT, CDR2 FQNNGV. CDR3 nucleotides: TGTGCCAGCAGCTTAATCACAGGGACCCTGGCACAAGAGACCCAGTACTTC. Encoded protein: CASSLITGTLAQETQYF. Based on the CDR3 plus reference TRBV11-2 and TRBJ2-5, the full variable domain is EAGVAQSPRYKIIEKRQSVAFWCNPISGHATLYWYQQILGQGPKLLIQFQNNGVVDDSQLPKDRFSAERLKGVDSTLKIQPAKLEDSAVYLCASSLITGTLAQETQYFGPGTRLLVL.

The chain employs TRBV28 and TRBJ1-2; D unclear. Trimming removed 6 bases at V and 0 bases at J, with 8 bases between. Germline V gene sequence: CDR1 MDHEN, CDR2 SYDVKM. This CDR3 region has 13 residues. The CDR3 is CASRIDSNYGYTF. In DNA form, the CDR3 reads TGTGCCAGCAGGATTGACTCTAACTATGGCTACACCTTC.

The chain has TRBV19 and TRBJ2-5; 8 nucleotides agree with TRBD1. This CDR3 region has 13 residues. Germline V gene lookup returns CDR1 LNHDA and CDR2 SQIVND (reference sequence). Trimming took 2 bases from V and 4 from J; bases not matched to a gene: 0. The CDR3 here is CASSIQGAETQYF. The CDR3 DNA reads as TGTGCCAGTAGTATACAGGGGGCAGAGACCCAGTACTTC.

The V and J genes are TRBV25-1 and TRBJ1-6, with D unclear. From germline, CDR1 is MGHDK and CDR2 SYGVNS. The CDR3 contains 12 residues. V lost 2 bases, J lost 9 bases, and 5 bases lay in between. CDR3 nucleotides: TGTGCCAGCAGTGAAGGAGGTTCACCCCTCCACTTT. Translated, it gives CASSEGGSPLHF.

CDR3 protein: CASGRGYNSPLHF. The DNA for the CDR3 is TGTGCCAGCGGCAGGGGCTATAATTCACCCCTCCACTTT. The V and J genes are TRBV11-1 and TRBJ1-6; the D gene is possibly TRBD1 (6 bases). The CDR3 totals 13 residues. Trimming took 8 bases from V and 3 from J, leaving 8 bases between them. Germline loops: CDR1 SGHAT, CDR2 FQDESV (reference sequence).

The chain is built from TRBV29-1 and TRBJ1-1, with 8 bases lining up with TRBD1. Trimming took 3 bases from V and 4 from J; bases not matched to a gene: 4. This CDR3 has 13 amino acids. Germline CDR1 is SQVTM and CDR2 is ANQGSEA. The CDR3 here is CSVDQGAGTEAFF. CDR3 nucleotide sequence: TGCAGCGTTGATCAGGGGGCAGGCACTGAAGCTTTCTTT.

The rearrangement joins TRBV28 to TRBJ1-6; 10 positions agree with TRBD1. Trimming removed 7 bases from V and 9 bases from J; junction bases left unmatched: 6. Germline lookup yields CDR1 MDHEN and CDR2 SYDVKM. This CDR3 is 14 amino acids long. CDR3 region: CASIPGQGGSPLHF. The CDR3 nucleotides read TGTGCCAGCATCCCAGGACAGGGGGGTTCACCCCTCCACTTT.

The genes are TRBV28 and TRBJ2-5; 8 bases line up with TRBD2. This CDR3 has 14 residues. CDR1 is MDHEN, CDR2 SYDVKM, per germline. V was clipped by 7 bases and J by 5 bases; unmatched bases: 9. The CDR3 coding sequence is TGTGCCAGCACCCCATCCGGGACTAGGGAGACCCAGTACTTC. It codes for CASTPSGTRETQYF.

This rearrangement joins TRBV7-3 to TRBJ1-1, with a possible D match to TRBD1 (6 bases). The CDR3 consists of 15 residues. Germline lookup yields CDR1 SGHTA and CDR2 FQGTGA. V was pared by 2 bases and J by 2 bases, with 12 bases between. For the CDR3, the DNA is TGTGCCAGCAGCTTAGGGGACACCTCAAACACTGAAGCTTTCTTT. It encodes CASSLGDTSNTEAFF.

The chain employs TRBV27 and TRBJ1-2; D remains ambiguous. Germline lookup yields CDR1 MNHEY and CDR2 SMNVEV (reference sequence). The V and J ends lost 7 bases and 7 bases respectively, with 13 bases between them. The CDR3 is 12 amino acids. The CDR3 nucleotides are TGTGCCAGCACCACGGCCGGGAGTGGCTACACCTTC. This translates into CASTTAGSGYTF.

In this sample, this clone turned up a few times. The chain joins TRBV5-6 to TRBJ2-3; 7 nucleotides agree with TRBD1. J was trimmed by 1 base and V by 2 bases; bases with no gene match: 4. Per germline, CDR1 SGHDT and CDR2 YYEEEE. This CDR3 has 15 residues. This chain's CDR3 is CASSFDRVGTDTQYF. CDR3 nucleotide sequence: TGTGCCAGCAGCTTTGACAGGGTGGGCACAGATACGCAGTATTTT.

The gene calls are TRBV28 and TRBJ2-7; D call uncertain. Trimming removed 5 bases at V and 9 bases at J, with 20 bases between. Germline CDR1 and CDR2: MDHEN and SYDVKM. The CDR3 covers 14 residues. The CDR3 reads CASSPPRRLPSQYF. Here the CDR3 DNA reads TGTGCCAGCAGTCCCCCCCGTCGTCTACCGTCGCAGTACTTC.